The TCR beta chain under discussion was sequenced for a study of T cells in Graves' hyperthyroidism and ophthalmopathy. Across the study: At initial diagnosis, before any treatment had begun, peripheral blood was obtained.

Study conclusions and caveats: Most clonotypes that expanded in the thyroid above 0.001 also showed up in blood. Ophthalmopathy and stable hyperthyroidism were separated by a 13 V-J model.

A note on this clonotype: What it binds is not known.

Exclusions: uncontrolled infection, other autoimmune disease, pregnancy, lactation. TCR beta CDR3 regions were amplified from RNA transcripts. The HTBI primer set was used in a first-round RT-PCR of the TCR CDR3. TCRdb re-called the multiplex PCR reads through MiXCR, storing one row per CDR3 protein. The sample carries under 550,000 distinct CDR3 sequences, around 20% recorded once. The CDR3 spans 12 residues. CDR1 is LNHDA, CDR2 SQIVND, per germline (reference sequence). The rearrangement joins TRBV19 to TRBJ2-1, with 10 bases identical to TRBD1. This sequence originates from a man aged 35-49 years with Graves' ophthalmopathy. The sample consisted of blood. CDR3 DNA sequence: TGTGCGACTCGACAGGGGGCGAATGAGCAGTTCTTC. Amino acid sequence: CATRQGANEQFF.